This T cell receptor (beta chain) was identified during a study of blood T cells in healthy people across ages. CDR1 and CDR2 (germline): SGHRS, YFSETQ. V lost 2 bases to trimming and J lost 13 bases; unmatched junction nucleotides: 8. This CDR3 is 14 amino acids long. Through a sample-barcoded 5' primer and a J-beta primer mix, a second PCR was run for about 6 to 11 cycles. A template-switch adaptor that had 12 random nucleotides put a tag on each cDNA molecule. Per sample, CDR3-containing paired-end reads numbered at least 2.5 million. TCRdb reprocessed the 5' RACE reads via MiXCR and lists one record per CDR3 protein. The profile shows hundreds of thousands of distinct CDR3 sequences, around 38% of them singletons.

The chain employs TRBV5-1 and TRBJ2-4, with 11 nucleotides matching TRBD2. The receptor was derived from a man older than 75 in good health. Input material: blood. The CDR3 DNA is TGCGCCAGCAGCTTCGGGACTAGCGGCTACGGGCAGTACTTC. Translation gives CASSFGTSGYGQYF.